The entry that follows covers one TCR beta chain sequence. Its antigen is currently not known. V and J lose 6 bases and 3 bases, and a span of 17 bases separates them. The germline V gene specifies WSHSY as CDR1 and SAAADI as CDR2. From its cysteine to its phenylalanine, the CDR3 spans 15 amino acids. CDR3 DNA is the only sequence kept; it has 45 bases, read in frame from the first base. The data derive from a study of cytomegalovirus exposure and HLA in healthy donors (dated by TCRdb to about 2017). For the wider study: In an earlier analysis of some 550 of the donors, less than 350 Gb of sequence data and approximately 100 million unique TCR beta sequences from 150 million to 200 million T cells were reported. About 280 gigabases of sequencing data and around 88 million unique TCR sequences made up an early release that covered under 750 HLA-typed donors. Among the roughly 390 genotyped donors, 75% to 90% belonged to the genetic ancestry cluster associated with self-reported Caucasian donors. The study aimed to test whether cataloging public T cell receptors could reveal signatures of past pathogen exposure. The T cell repertoires of under 750 subjects were profiled by immunosequencing and related to cytomegalovirus serostatus. Along with the roughly 610-subject first cohort, a separate validation cohort of around 110 different subjects was used. To predict cytomegalovirus infection status, the study brought together high-throughput TCR immunosequencing, statistical association of individual TCRs with disease status, and machine learning. A later analysis re-examined previously published TCR beta repertoires from more than 650 donors and added high-resolution HLA genotyping to investigate patterns of TCR occurrence. In the later analysis, no new phenotypic data were used to find candidate immune exposures; instead, reliance was placed on TCR beta sequences and their occurrence across donors. To decide whether each TCR beta V gene segment behaved as functional or pseudogenic, an earlier analysis of approximately 590 of the donors relied on high-throughput TCR beta sequencing. Donor age, sex, ethnicity and CMV serostatus were compiled together with the repertoire data. A later genetic analysis used genome-wide SNP genotypes for about 60% of the roughly 670 donors, treating that subset as a discovery cohort. Every discovery cohort repertoire had been produced on one sequencing platform. HLA typing covered class I and class II loci at four-digit resolution. The number of typed donors differed by locus: about 620-640 for A, B, C, DRB1 and DQB1; 522 for DQA1; over 600 for DPA1; and about 470 for DPB1. A handful of DR-DQ haplotypes were handled as single units for association and clustering because linkage in the cohort was strong. Among several hundred genotyped donors of the cohort, an average of approximately 220,000 unique TCR beta nucleotide sequences was sequenced per donor, of which about 18% were non-productive. Paper-wide results and their limitations: In a later analysis, most CMV-associated TCR beta chains were found to appear HLA-restricted, with HLA associations seemingly driven largely by CMV exposure. A later analysis found that TCR association rates varied across HLA loci, with DRB1 alleles showing the most associated TCRs and HLA-C alleles the fewest. In a later analysis, HLA-associated TCR beta chains were found to be more clonally expanded and to have lower generation probabilities than equally common non-associated chains. Most TCR sequences were seen in very few donors, while some public TCRs were found in many individuals. Compared with the approximately 670-donor mean, donors in an Asian-associated ancestry cluster had fewer N-insertions in productive TCRs, according to a later genetic analysis. In this cohort, only TCR beta chains were sequenced, and detectable features were limited by the absence of alpha or paired-chain data. Several of the top co-occurrence clusters appeared to be linked to parvovirus B19, influenza, CMV and Epstein-Barr virus, according to a later analysis. Broadly in line with IMGT annotations, most TCR beta V segments showed up in productive rearrangements about 90% or about 30% of the time in an earlier analysis of roughly 590 of the donors. In a later analysis, 16,951 TCR beta sequences were associated with specific HLA alleles at a false discovery rate of 0.05. Because HLA typing was missing for some donors at each locus, association tests included only the typed subset. When HLA alleles, especially DR and DQ, strongly co-occurred, TCR associations were difficult to assign to individual alleles. Over 15 rarely observed V segments, including chromosome 9 orphons, were excluded from the earlier analysis of a few hundred of the donors because counts were too low. A further reported finding was that TCR beta sequences accurately predicted the HLA-A and HLA-B alleles for most subjects in the first cohort. A cluster of highly shared sequence variants was judged likely to be a technical artifact of the sequencing pipeline. CMV serostatus was the only immune exposure information available for the cohort. Linkage disequilibrium might explain the correlated functional status among segregating V segments, but an unknown experimental factor could not be excluded. Some IMGT-functional V segments, including TRBV6-2 and TRBV6-3, could not be distinguished by the 87-base-pair reads and were therefore excluded. The authors suggested that the approach could potentially be generalized to other disease states and immunological phenotypes. The study gave a list of around 170 TCR beta chains associated with cytomegalovirus. Presence/absence analyses assumed roughly uniform sequencing depth across donors, an assumption that may not hold. Cytomegalovirus status was reported to be diagnosed by the classifier with high specificity and sensitivity in both the original and validation cohorts. Three of the identified cytomegalovirus-associated TCR beta chains were confirmed in vitro to be specific for cytomegalovirus antigens. V-gene and J-gene trimming of TCR beta chains was associated with a missense DCLRE1C variant in a later genetic analysis, and the association was replicated in an independent cohort.

Library prep was done by the immunoSEQ multiplex PCR assay. For the multiplex PCR, a mixture combining 60 forward primers for TCR Vbeta segments and 13 reverse primers for TCR Jbeta segments was used. Amplification of the CDR3 region of rearranged TCR beta genes was performed with a multiplex PCR assay on genomic DNA. On the Illumina HiSeq System, the amplified TCR beta libraries were sequenced as 87-base-pair reads. On the study's bioinformatics: A later analysis tallied tens of millions of unique TCR beta chains across the 666 repertoires, and around 12 million of those chains were shared by two or more donors. Raw reads were error-corrected and collapsed into unique sequences by a nearest-neighbor algorithm in which closely related sequences were merged to remove PCR and sequencing errors. To assign V, D and J gene segments, CDR3 sequences were aligned to IMGT reference sequences. For a sequence to be retained, at least a six-nucleotide match to both a V gene segment and a J gene segment was required. A rearrangement was called productive if the CDR3 had no stop codons and remained in frame with V and J, and every other rearrangement was called non-productive. CDR3 was defined according to IMGT convention as the region running from the second conserved V-encoded cysteine to the conserved J-encoded phenylalanine. Sequences without an unambiguous match to a single V gene segment were excluded from the earlier analysis of about 600 of the donors. An earlier analysis of roughly 590 of the donors called V segments functional above 56.7% productive rearrangements and segregating when the between-donor standard deviation exceeded 5%. A statistical classification framework was built for diagnosing cytomegalovirus status from the catalog of TCR beta chain sequences. A later analysis assigned V and J genes by comparing TCR nucleotide sequences with IMGT/GENE-DB human TR gene sequences. Using the TCRdist pipeline, a later analysis assigned CDR3 sequences along with most-parsimonious VDJ recombination scenarios. A later analysis defined each TCR beta chain by its CDR3 amino acid sequence plus V-gene family, and excluded reads lacking a unique V-gene family. In a later analysis, some 600 highly shared, low-generation-probability nucleotide sequences were removed to address suspected cross-contamination and a sequencing artifact. In a later analysis, a clonal expansion index was calculated for each public chain from normalized within-repertoire ranks of inferred template counts. Generation probabilities in a later analysis came from a VDJ recombination model fitted to out-of-frame rearrangements, and those results were checked against IGoR. In a later analysis, TCR-TCR, TCR-HLA and TCR-CMV co-occurrence was scored with hypergeometric tests, and a repertoire-size bias correction was applied to TCR pairs. False discovery rates were estimated in a later analysis by permuting HLA or CMV assignments 20 times. In a later analysis, co-occurring TCRs were grouped with DBSCAN, and TCRdist sequence similarity was added when clustering was performed within HLA-allele-positive subsets. Repertoires with fewer than 30,000 or more than 120,000 public chains were left out of co-occurrence clustering, as were several repertoires with anomalous nucleotide sharing. Not all clones reach the TCRdb copy of this immuneACCESS table, which keeps in-frame sequences only. Checked studies attribute under half of the gap to unresolved V genes and leave the rest unexplained. That table supplies the V and J calls and clone size; D and trimming were determined from the DNA. The sample table records some 71,000 clones. The ten biggest clones cover more than 1.5% of the sample.

The cohort consisted of fewer than 700 healthy bone marrow donors. At the time of sampling, every cohort member was nominally healthy, though immune exposures that went unrecorded were likely present. The donor tested CMV seronegative, placing the donor among the approximately 400 seronegative members of the cohort. A peripheral blood sample was provided by each donor, and peripheral blood mononuclear cells were used for TCR beta sequencing. The Qiagen DNeasy Blood Extraction Kit was used to extract genomic DNA from the blood cell samples. The chain was built from TRBV10-2 and TRBJ1-1, and TRBD1 may be the D gene, going by 5 matching bases. The source is a woman aged 30 to 39 in good health and CMV-seronegative. The sample taken for sequencing was PBMCs. The nucleotide sequence is TGCGCCAGCAGCGGAGAGGCAGGGTCATACACTGAAGCTTTCTTT. Translated, it gives CASSGEAGSYTEAFF.